The entry below describes one T cell receptor (beta chain). Per germline, CDR1 SNHLY and CDR2 FYNNEI. CDR3 length: 12 residues. Trimming shortened V by 3 bases and J by 7 bases, and 9 bases separated the two germline ends. This entry is derived from a study of shared clonotypes between healthy human individuals. The input for sorted-subset replicate PCRs was 150 to 200 ng DNA, some 28,000 T cell genomes. Produced via immunoSEQ multiplex PCR; TCRdb's table is partial and in-frame only. The sample contains nearly 1,000,000 clones, approximately 76% of which appear only once. The source material was memory CD4+ T cells sorted from blood. As to subset: CD45RA-negative fraction. The chain links TRBV2 to TRBJ1-2; tentatively, D is TRBD1 (5 bases). The sequence came from a young man in good health. CDR3: CASSDRDRGYTF. The CDR3 DNA sequence: TGTGCCAGCAGTGACAGGGACCGTGGCTACACCTTC.